This T cell receptor (beta chain) was sequenced in a study of CDR3 diversity in severe acne. The CDR3 is 12 amino acids. V shed 5 bases, J shed 6 bases, and the junction held 7 bases outside the gene matches. The V gene's germline CDR1 is SQVTM and CDR2 ANQGSEA. This clonotype was seen at least ten times. TCRdb processed the PCR reads anew with MiXCR; each CDR3 protein has one entry. This table holds 89,000 or so distinct CDR3 sequences, roughly half found once. The origin of this receptor is a male donor in good health, serving as a control. V and J are TRBV29-1 and TRBJ2-7; TRBD2 aligns across 7 bases. The sample taken for sequencing was blood. DNA for the CDR3: TGCAGCGTTATCTGTCCTAGCGGCGAGCAGTACTTC. Protein: CSVICPSGEQYF.